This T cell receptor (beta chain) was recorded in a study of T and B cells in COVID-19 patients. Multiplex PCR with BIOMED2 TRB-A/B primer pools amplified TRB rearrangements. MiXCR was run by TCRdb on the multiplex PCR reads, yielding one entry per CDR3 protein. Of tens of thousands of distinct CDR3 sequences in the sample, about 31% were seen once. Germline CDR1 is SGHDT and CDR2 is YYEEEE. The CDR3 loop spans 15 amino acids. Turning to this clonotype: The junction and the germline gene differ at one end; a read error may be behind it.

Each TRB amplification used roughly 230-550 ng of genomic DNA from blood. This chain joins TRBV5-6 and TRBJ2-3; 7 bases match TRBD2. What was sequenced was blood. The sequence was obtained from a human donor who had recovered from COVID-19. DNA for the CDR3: TGCGCCAGCCGTAGGCTTAGCGGGAGCACAGATACGCAGTATTTT. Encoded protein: CASRRLSGSTDTQYF. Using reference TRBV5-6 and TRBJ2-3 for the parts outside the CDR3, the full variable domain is DAGVTQSPTHLIKTRGQQVTLRCSPKSGHDTVSWYQQALGQGPQFIFQYYEEEERQRGNFPDRFSGHQFPNYSSELNVNALLLGDSALYLCASRRLSGSTDTQYFGPGTRLTVL.